This T cell receptor (beta chain) emerged from a study of CD8 T cells in Susac syndrome. RNA, at roughly 0.5 to 1 ug, was reverse transcribed with random hexamers. TCRdb ran MiXCR on the immunoSEQ multiplex PCR reads and lists one entry per CDR3 protein. This repertoire shows some 180,000 distinct CDR3 sequences, 85% to 95% found once; its top ten account for approximately 0.098%. The CDR3 is made up of 14 amino acids. V was shortened by 1 base and J by 6 bases, with 12 bases between the two germline ends. The J gene is TRBJ1-1, the V gene TRBV12-3 or TRBV12-4, with no clear D. The TCR originated in a human donor in good health. The sample comprised CD4+ T cells from PBMCs. The CDR3 coding sequence is TGTGCCAGCAGTTTAGAGGTCGGGAAATCTGAAGCTTTCTTT. This sequence encodes CASSLEVGKSEAFF.